This T cell receptor beta chain was profiled in a study of post-analysis software for immune sequencing data. Study details: The disease courses covered relapsing-remitting, secondary progressive and progressive-relapsing multiple sclerosis. The study, taken as a whole, reports: F-measure co-clustering was strong for batch-matched samples. Controls had lower frequencies than patients of a handful of TRBV segments, which included TRBV5-6, TRBV5-1 and TRBV20-1. A significant reduction in normalized Chao1 diversity was observed in multiple sclerosis patients versus controls.

Unique molecular identifiers tagged the TCR beta cDNA libraries. TCRdb analysed the PCR reads with MiXCR anew, one entry per CDR3 protein. The table has 600,000 to 750,000 distinct CDR3 sequences, approximately 59% seen once. The CDR3 loop spans 11 amino acids. CDR1 is SQVTM, CDR2 ANQGSEA, per germline. In the case of this clonotype: Its antigen remains unknown.

The source material was blood. This rearrangement joins TRBV29-1 to TRBJ2-1; D not certain. The J call could be wrong; TRBJ2-7 is a better fit for the DNA end. The TCR originated in a girl aged 2 to 10 with multiple sclerosis. CDR3 DNA: TGCAGCGTTGTCTGGGTAAGGGAGCAGTACTTC. This gives the protein CSVVWVREQYF.